This TCR beta chain came from a study of cytomegalovirus exposure and HLA in healthy donors. The wider study: Among several hundred genotyped donors, roughly 80% fell in the Caucasian-associated ancestry cluster.

Worth noting for this clone: The target antigen is unknown.

Germline CDR1 and CDR2: GTSNPN and SVGIG (reference sequence). CDR3 length: 13 amino acids. The ends lost 5 bases at V and 3 bases at J; junction bases unmatched: 1. The PCR was carried out with 60 Vbeta primers and 13 Jbeta primers. Method: immunoSEQ multiplex PCR; TCRdb's copy keeps in-frame clones and lacks some. The sample has about 100,000 clones; roughly 79% are singletons. Regarding the study as a whole: A later analysis found common viral pathogens apparently linked to several of the most significant clusters. Productive status was seen about 87% or about 30% of the time for most TCR beta V segments in an earlier analysis. Only CMV serostatus was available as immune exposure information.

This chain uses TRBV30 with TRBJ1-5; 10 positions agree with TRBD1. Sequenced sample: PBMCs. This clonotype was sampled from a female donor in good health and CMV-seropositive. The CDR3 protein is CAWGQGDNQPQHF. The CDR3 DNA reads TGTGCCTGGGGACAGGGGGACAATCAGCCCCAGCATTTT.